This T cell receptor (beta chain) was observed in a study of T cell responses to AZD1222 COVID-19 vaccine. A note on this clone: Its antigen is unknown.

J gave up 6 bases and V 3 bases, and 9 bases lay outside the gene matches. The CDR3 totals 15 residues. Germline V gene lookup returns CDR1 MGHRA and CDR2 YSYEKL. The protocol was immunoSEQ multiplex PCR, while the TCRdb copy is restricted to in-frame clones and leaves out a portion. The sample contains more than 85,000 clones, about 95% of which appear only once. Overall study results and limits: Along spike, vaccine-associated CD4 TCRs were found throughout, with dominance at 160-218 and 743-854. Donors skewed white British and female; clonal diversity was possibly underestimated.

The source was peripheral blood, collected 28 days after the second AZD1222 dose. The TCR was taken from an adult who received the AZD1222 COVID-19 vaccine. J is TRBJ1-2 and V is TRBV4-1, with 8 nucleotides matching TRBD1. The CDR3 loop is CASSHSYRGEDGYTF. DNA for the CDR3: TGCGCCAGCAGCCACAGCTACAGGGGGGAGGATGGCTACACCTTC.